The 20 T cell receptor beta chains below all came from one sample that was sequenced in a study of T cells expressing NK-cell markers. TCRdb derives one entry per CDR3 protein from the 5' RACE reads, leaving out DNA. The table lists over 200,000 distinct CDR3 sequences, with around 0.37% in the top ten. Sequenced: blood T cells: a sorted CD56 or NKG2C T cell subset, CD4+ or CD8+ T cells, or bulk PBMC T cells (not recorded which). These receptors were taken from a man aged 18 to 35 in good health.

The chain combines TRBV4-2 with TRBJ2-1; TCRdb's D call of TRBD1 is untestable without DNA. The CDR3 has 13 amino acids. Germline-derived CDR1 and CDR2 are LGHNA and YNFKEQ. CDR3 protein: CASRGGLDNEQFF.

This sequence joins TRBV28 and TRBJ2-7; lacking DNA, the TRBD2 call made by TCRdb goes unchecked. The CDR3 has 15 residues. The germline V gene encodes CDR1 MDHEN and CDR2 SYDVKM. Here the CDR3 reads CASSLLAGGRGEQYF.

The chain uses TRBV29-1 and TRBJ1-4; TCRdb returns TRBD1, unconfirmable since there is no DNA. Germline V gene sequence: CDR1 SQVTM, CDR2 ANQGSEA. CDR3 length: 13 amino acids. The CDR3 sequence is CSAEGGSNEKLFF.

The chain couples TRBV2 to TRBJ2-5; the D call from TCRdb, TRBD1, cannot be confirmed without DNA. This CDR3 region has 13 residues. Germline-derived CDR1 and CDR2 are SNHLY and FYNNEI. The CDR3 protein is CAIRRDNQETQYF. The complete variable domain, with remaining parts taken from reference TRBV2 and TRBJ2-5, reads EPEVTQTPSHQVTQMGQEVILRCVPISNHLYFYWYRQILGQKVEFLVSFYNNEISEKSEIFDDQFSVERPDGSNFTLKIRSTKLEDSAMYFCAIRRDNQETQYFGPGTRLLVL.

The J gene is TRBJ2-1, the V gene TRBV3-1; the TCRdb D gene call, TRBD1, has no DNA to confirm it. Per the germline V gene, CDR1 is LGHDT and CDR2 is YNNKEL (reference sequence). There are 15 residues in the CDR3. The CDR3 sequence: CASSQDWTAYNEQFF.

The CDR3 here is CSAISRTANQPQHF. This rearrangement joins TRBV20-1 to TRBJ1-5; TCRdb returns TRBD1, unconfirmable since there is no DNA. The CDR3 is made up of 14 amino acids. In germline, CDR1 is DFQATT, CDR2 SNEGSKA (reference sequence).

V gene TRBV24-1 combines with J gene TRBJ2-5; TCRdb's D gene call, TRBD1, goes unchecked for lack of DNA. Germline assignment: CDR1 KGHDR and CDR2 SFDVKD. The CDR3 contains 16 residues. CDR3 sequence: CATSDKGQGNEETQYF.

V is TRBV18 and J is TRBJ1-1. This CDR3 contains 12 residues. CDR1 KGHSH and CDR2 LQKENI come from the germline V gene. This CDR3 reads CASSPGGAGAFF.

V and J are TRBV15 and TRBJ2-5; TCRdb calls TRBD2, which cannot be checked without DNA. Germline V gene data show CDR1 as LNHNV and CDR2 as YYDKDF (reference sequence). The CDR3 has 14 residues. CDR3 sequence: CASRSRDWGETQYF.

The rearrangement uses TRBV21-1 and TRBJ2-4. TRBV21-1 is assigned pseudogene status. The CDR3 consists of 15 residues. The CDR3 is CASNVTQSAKNIQYF.

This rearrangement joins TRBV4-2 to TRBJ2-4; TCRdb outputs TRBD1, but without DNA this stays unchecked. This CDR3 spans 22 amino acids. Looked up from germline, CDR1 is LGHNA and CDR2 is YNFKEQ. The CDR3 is CASSQRGRDVLQDVLAKNIQYF.

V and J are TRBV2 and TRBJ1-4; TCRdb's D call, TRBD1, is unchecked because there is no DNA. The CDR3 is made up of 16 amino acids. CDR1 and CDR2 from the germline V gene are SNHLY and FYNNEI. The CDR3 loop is CASSVSGMGTNEKLFF.

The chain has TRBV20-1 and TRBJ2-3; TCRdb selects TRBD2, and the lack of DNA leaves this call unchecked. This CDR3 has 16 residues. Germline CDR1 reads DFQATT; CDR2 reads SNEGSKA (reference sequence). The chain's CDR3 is CSAEAGGHLGTDTQYF.

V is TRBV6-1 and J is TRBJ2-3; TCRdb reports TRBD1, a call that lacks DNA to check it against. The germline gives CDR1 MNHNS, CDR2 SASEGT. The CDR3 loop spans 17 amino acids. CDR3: CASSTYRGRVSTDTQYF.

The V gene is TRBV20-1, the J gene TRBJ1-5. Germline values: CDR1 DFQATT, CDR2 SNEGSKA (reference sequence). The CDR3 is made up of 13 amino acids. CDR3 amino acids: CSARIDVHQPQHF.

CDR3 amino acids: CASSLSLAGHNEQFF. The rearrangement links TRBV11-3 to TRBJ2-1; TCRdb reports TRBD2, a call that lacks DNA to check it against. Germline V gene sequence: CDR1 SGHNT, CDR2 YENEEA. This CDR3 region has 15 residues.

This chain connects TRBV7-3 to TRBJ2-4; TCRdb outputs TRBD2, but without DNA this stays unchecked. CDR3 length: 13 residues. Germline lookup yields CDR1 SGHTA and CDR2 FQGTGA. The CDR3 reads CASSLTGGLPQYF.

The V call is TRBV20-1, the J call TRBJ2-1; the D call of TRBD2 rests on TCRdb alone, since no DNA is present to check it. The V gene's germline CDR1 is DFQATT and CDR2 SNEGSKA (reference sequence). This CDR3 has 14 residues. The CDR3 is CSARTSGISHEQFF.

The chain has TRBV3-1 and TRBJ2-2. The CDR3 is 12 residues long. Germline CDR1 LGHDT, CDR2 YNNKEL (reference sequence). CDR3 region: CASSPFHGELFF.

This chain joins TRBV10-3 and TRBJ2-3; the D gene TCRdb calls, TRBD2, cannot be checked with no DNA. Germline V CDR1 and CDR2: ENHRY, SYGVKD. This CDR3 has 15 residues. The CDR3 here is CAIAGGEGLADTQYF.